This T cell receptor (beta chain) came from a study of T cell repertoires in cytomegalovirus infection. J lost 3 bases, V lost 4 bases, and 6 bases had no gene match. The CDR3 totals 14 residues. Looked up from germline, CDR1 is SQVTM and CDR2 is ANQGSEA. Overall study results and limits: CMV-specific TCR beta clonotypes restricted by HLA-C dominated the ex vivo response.

This clonotype occurred a few times. Its antigen is not known. TCRdb itself ran the reads through MiXCR, one entry per CDR3 protein. The sample comprises 60,000 to 80,000 distinct CDR3 sequences, roughly a fifth of which are singletons, and 65% to 85% rests with the top ten. The sequence was collected from a human donor in good health (CMV status not recorded). Some clones in this sample may be carry-over from other donors' samples. The chain links TRBV29-1 to TRBJ2-3, with 8 bases fitting TRBD2. Source: CD8+ T cells from cultured PBMCs, taken from culture after CMV antigen stimulation. The CDR3 is CSVGNGGATDTQYF. The CDR3 DNA reads TGCAGCGTTGGAAACGGGGGGGCAACAGATACGCAGTATTTT.